A selection of T cell receptor beta chains follows, all from one sample in a study of identical twins. TCRdb passed the 5' RACE reads through MiXCR, listing each CDR3 protein once. The sample has 350,000 to 600,000 distinct CDR3 sequences, 14% seen once; the top ten hold more than 0.5%. The data were also submitted as part of a second study, on yellow fever vaccine responses in identical twins.

The sample taken for sequencing was CD4+ T cells sorted from blood. These receptors were collected from a woman between 18 and 29 years old in good health. Both conserved end residues are part of each CDR3. A D gene is named only where the DNA matches it firmly. Expanded clones get a size class; other rows say once, few or many, or leave the size out.

V gene	J gene	D gene	clone size	CDR3 protein	CDR3 DNA
TRBV5-1	TRBJ2-7	NA	few	CASSWDPGPYEQYF	TGCGCCAGCAGCTGGGATCCGGGGCCCTACGAGCAGTACTTC
TRBV28	TRBJ2-2	NA	NA	CASSFPTGQTGELFF	TGTGCCAGCAGTTTCCCAACGGGGCAAACCGGGGAGCTGTTTTTT
TRBV3-1	TRBJ2-5	NA	few	CASSQALREEGRETQYF	TGTGCCAGCAGCCAAGCCCTAAGAGAGGAGGGCCGGGAGACCCAGTACTTC
TRBV20-1	TRBJ2-3	NA	NA	CSALRRQGTDTQYF	TGCAGTGCTCTACGTCGGCAGGGCACAGATACGCAGTATTTT
TRBV27	TRBJ2-1	NA	NA	CASSRTPGQIDNEQFF	TGTGCCAGCAGCCGAACCCCCGGACAGATCGACAATGAGCAGTTCTTC
TRBV20-1	TRBJ2-1	NA	NA	CSALGPYNEQFF	TGCAGTGCTCTCGGCCCATACAATGAGCAGTTCTTC
TRBV20-1	TRBJ2-1	NA	NA	CSARDWRDNEQFF	TGCAGTGCTAGAGATTGGAGGGACAATGAGCAGTTCTTC
TRBV12-3/TRBV12-4	TRBJ2-7	TRBD2	many	CASRTSGRGYEQYF	TGTGCCAGCAGAACTAGCGGGAGGGGGTACGAGCAGTACTTC
TRBV27	TRBJ2-7	NA	few	CASSLSGPSYEQYF	TGTGCCAGCAGTTTATCTGGGCCCTCCTACGAGCAGTACTTC
TRBV20-1	TRBJ2-7	TRBD1	few	CSATGTENSYEQYF	TGCAGTGCTACCGGGACAGAAAACTCCTACGAGCAGTACTTC
TRBV4-2	TRBJ2-1	NA	few	CASSQDLGLSYNEQFF	TGTGCCAGCAGCCAAGACTTAGGACTCTCGTACAATGAGCAGTTCTTC
TRBV7-2	TRBJ2-7	TRBD2	NA	CASSSLAGDGEQYF	TGTGCCAGCAGTTCCCTAGCGGGGGACGGCGAGCAGTACTTC
TRBV29-1	TRBJ2-3	NA	few	CSVTYTDTQYF	TGCAGCGTTACATACACAGATACGCAGTATTTT
TRBV7-2	TRBJ2-3	NA	few	CASSPEVTDTQYF	TGTGCCAGCAGCCCAGAGGTGACAGATACGCAGTATTTT
TRBV2	TRBJ2-5	NA	few	CASTLVETQYF	TGTGCCAGCACGTTAGTGGAGACCCAGTACTTC
TRBV4-1	TRBJ2-7	NA	few	CASSQEGAYEQYF	TGCGCCAGCAGCCAAGAGGGAGCCTACGAGCAGTACTTC
TRBV4-3	TRBJ2-1	TRBD2	many	CASSQALLAGSSYNEQFF	TGCGCCAGCAGCCAAGCTTTACTAGCGGGGAGCTCCTACAATGAGCAGTTCTTC
TRBV11-2	TRBJ2-1	TRBD2	few	CASSSLAGGNYNEQFF	TGTGCCAGCAGCTCGTTAGCGGGAGGGAACTACAATGAGCAGTTCTTC
TRBV5-1	TRBJ2-5	NA	few	CASSLGGPRETQYF	TGCGCCAGCAGCTTGGGGGGGCCTCGGGAGACCCAGTACTTC
TRBV29-1	TRBJ2-1	TRBD2	NA	CSVGGLAGGEFF	TGCAGCGTCGGGGGACTAGCGGGCGGGGAGTTCTTC
TRBV12-3/TRBV12-4	TRBJ1-5	TRBD1	NA	CASSLYYGDRVGQPQHF	TGTGCCAGCAGTTTATATTATGGGGACAGGGTCGGTCAGCCCCAGCATTTT
TRBV7-6	TRBJ2-3	TRBD2	few	CASSTTGTSDHTQYF	TGTGCCAGCAGCACCACCGGGACTAGTGACCATACGCAGTATTTT
TRBV12-3/TRBV12-4	TRBJ2-1	NA	NA	CASRRPGNEQFF	TGTGCCAGCAGAAGACCGGGCAATGAGCAGTTCTTC